A selection of T cell receptor beta chains follows, all from one sample in a study of blood T cell repertoires in COVID-19. Assay: immunoSEQ multiplex PCR; the TCRdb copy retains only in-frame clones and omits some. The repertoire includes 250,000 to 350,000 clones, 70% to 85% of them detected once, and about 1.6% sits in the top ten. The sequenced material came from peripheral blood. Receptors were obtained from a human donor with COVID-19, enrolled during active disease. The donor label of this sample is uncertain. The CDR3 runs from the conserved cysteine through the conserved F or W. D genes are given only for firm matches. Clone size appears in some rows only: once, few, many, or a class for an expanded clone.

TGTGCCAGCAGCTTTGGGACAGGGGGCACAGATACGCAGTATTTT	CASSFGTGGTDTQYF	TRBJ2-3	TRBV13	NA	TRBD1
TGTGCCAGCAGCCTAGGGACGGGAAATAATTCACCCCTCCACTTT	CASSLGTGNNSPLHF	TRBJ1-6	TRBV7-2	NA	NA
TGTGCCAGCAGTCGGGCTAGCGGGAGAGGCGGGGAGCTGTTTTTT	CASSRASGRGGELFF	TRBJ2-2	TRBV2	NA	TRBD2
TGTGCCAGCAGCAAGTGGGACATCGAGGAAAGGTTCTTC	CASSKWDIEERFF	TRBJ2-1	TRBV7-9	NA	NA
TGTGCCAGCAGCCCACGGACAGGGACCGGGGAGCTGTTTTTT	CASSPRTGTGELFF	TRBJ2-2	TRBV9	NA	TRBD1
TGTGCCAGCCGGGACAGACACAACACCGGGGAGCTGTTTTTT	CASRDRHNTGELFF	TRBJ2-2	TRBV19	once	TRBD1
TGTGCCAGCAGTTCCCTTCGACATTTAACCTACGAGCAGTACTTC	CASSSLRHLTYEQYF	TRBJ2-7	TRBV28	NA	NA
TGTGCCAGCAGTTTAAGGGGTTTCAACACTGAAGCTTTCTTT	CASSLRGFNTEAFF	TRBJ1-1	TRBV28	NA	NA
TGTGCCAGCAGCTTAGTTCGGTTTGGACAGGGGAACACTGAAGCTTTCTTT	CASSLVRFGQGNTEAFF	TRBJ1-1	TRBV7-2	once	TRBD1
TGTGCCAGCAGTTTCGGGTCGGGGGATACGCAGTATTTT	CASSFGSGDTQYF	TRBJ2-3	TRBV27	NA	NA
TGCGCCAGCAGTCAGGGGTCGGACACTGAAGCTTTCTTT	CASSQGSDTEAFF	TRBJ1-1	TRBV10-2	NA	NA
TGTGCCAGCAGTCCCCCGCGACAGGGGGCGCATGGCTACACCTTC	CASSPPRQGAHGYTF	TRBJ1-2	TRBV28	NA	TRBD1
TGTGCCAGCAGTGAGGGGGGAAGGGGCTATGGCTACACCTTC	CASSEGGRGYGYTF	TRBJ1-2	TRBV2	NA	NA
TGTGCCAGTAGTAGGGTCCAGGGGACGGGCACCGGGGAGCTGTTTTTT	CASSRVQGTGTGELFF	TRBJ2-2	TRBV19	NA	NA
TGTGCCAGCAGCTTAGAGCGGGACTATTCACCCCTCCACTTT	CASSLERDYSPLHF	TRBJ1-6	TRBV7-9	NA	NA
TGTGCCAGCAGCTATATTCCCGAGAGAGAAGCTTTCTTT	CASSYIPEREAFF	TRBJ1-1	TRBV5-8	NA	NA
TGTGCCAGCAGTGAACTCCGCGGGAACTACGAGCAGTACTTC	CASSELRGNYEQYF	TRBJ2-7	TRBV25-1	once	NA
TGTGCCAGCAGTTTCGGGGGGCGAAACTATGGCTACACCTTC	CASSFGGRNYGYTF	TRBJ1-2	TRBV28	NA	NA
TGTGCCAGCACAAGAGGACCCCAGGGCTCCTACGAGCAGTACTTC	CASTRGPQGSYEQYF	TRBJ2-7	TRBV6-5	NA	NA
TGTGCCTGGGGACCGACAGGTGTACGAGGGACCATATATTTT	CAWGPTGVRGTIYF	TRBJ1-3	TRBV30	NA	NA
TGTGCCAGCAGCTTAGAGGCGACTGATTCTGAAGCTTTCTTT	CASSLEATDSEAFF	TRBJ1-1	TRBV11-3	NA	NA
TGCGCCAGCAGCCAAGGTGTAGGAGACAGGGCGAGCAATCAGCCCCAGCATTTT	CASSQGVGDRASNQPQHF	TRBJ1-5	TRBV4-3	NA	TRBD1
TGTGCCAGCACCCTAATCCAGGCCGGTTCACCCCTCCACTTT	CASTLIQAGSPLHF	TRBJ1-6	TRBV7-8	NA	NA
TGCGCCAGCAGTGAGTCGACAGGGTTCGAGGCTGGAAACACCATATATTTT	CASSESTGFEAGNTIYF	TRBJ1-3	TRBV10-1	once	TRBD1
TGTGCCAGTGCCCCCTTGGGAGGGCAACAGCCCCAGCATTTT	CASAPLGGQQPQHF	TRBJ1-5	TRBV19	few	NA
TGTGCCAGCAGCTCAACAGGGGGCTCACAGCCCCAGCATTTT	CASSSTGGSQPQHF	TRBJ1-5	TRBV11-2	NA	TRBD1
TGTGCCAGCAGCCAAGGACGACTAGGGTATTACGAGCAGTACTTC	CASSQGRLGYYEQYF	TRBJ2-7	TRBV3-1/TRBV3-2	NA	NA
TGCGCCAGCAGCTTGCTAACTAAAAGCAGGGACTCCTCACGGTACAATGAGCAGTTCTTC	CASSLLTKSRDSSRYNEQFF	TRBJ2-1	TRBV5-1	NA	NA
TGTGCCAGCAGTCTCAATCGTCGACTAGCCGTGAACACCGGGGAGCTGTTTTTT	CASSLNRRLAVNTGELFF	TRBJ2-2	TRBV6-6	NA	TRBD2
TGTGCCAGTAGTATTATGTATCAGCCCCAGCATTTT	CASSIMYQPQHF	TRBJ1-5	TRBV19	NA	NA
TGTGCCATCGCCAAGCTAGCGGGAGTGGCAGCAGATACGCAGTATTTT	CAIAKLAGVAADTQYF	TRBJ2-3	TRBV10-3	NA	TRBD2
TGTGCCAGCAGGAGATTCAATGAGCAGTTCTTC	CASRRFNEQFF	TRBJ2-1	TRBV2	once	NA
TGTGCCAGCAGCTTAGAAGTCACGGCCAGGGGTAAACTGTTTTTT	CASSLEVTARGKLFF	TRBJ1-4	TRBV7-2	NA	NA
TGTGCCAGCAGAACCCGACAGGGGGCGTCCGGGGAGCTGTTTTTT	CASRTRQGASGELFF	TRBJ2-2	TRBV6-5	NA	TRBD1
TGTGCCAGCAGTTTCTGGGAGGCCCCCTACAATGAGCAGTTCTTC	CASSFWEAPYNEQFF	TRBJ2-1	TRBV28	NA	NA
TGTGCCAGCAGCGCTACCGGGACAGGAATCGAGCAGTACTTC	CASSATGTGIEQYF	TRBJ2-7	TRBV9	NA	TRBD1
TGTGCCAGCAGTTACCGGGGGGTAGGTTTGGATACGCAGTATTTT	CASSYRGVGLDTQYF	TRBJ2-3	TRBV6-5	NA	TRBD2
TGCGCCAGCAGCTTGGGCGGAGGGGGCGCAGGCACCGGGGAGCTGTTTTTT	CASSLGGGGAGTGELFF	TRBJ2-2	TRBV5-1	NA	NA
TGTGCCAGCAGCGTCAGCGGGACCGTTTACAATGAGCAGTTCTTC	CASSVSGTVYNEQFF	TRBJ2-1	TRBV9	few	TRBD2
TGTGCCAGCAGCCCCTCGAACAGGGGAGATACGCAGTATTTT	CASSPSNRGDTQYF	TRBJ2-3	TRBV5-4	few	TRBD1
TGTGCCAGCAGCTCCCATCAGGGGGCGCCGACTGAAGCTTTCTTT	CASSSHQGAPTEAFF	TRBJ1-1	TRBV11-2	NA	TRBD1
TGCGCCAGCAGCCCGAGACAGGGGCGGGATTCACCCCTCCACTTT	CASSPRQGRDSPLHF	TRBJ1-6	TRBV5-1	NA	TRBD1
TGTGCCAGCAGCCTTTCGGGGGGGTCAGAGACCCAGTACTTC	CASSLSGGSETQYF	TRBJ2-5	TRBV11-2	NA	TRBD2
TGCAGCGCCTCACAGGGGGGAAATGAAAAACTGTTTTTT	CSASQGGNEKLFF	TRBJ1-4	TRBV29-1	NA	TRBD1
TGTGCCAGCCGAACCGGGACACTAAATGAAAAACTGTTTTTT	CASRTGTLNEKLFF	TRBJ1-4	TRBV6-5	NA	NA
TGTGCCAGCAGCCCGCCGAATAGCGGGAGCGCCGGGGAGCTGTTTTTT	CASSPPNSGSAGELFF	TRBJ2-2	TRBV9	NA	TRBD2
TGTGCCAGCAGGGATGGACTAGCGGCGGATACGCAGTATTTT	CASRDGLAADTQYF	TRBJ2-3	TRBV4-2	NA	TRBD2
TGCAGCGTCGCTGTCGGGGGGATATACGAGCAGTACTTC	CSVAVGGIYEQYF	TRBJ2-7	TRBV29-1	NA	TRBD2
TGTGCCAGCAGTGAAGCCAGGCCCGAAGGGGGCGAGCAGTACTTC	CASSEARPEGGEQYF	TRBJ2-7	TRBV2	NA	NA
TGTGCCAGCAGCTGGACTAGCGGGAGGGCGGGTGAGCAGTTCTTC	CASSWTSGRAGEQFF	TRBJ2-1	TRBV5-4	NA	TRBD2
TGTGCCAGCAGCTTAGGGAACCTAGCGGCGAGCTCCTACGAGCAGTACTTC	CASSLGNLAASSYEQYF	TRBJ2-7	TRBV7-2	NA	TRBD2